Listed below are T cell receptor beta chains from one sample, sequenced in a study of beta chain features in type 1 diabetes. The protocol was immunoSEQ multiplex PCR, while the TCRdb copy is restricted to in-frame clones and leaves out a portion. The table lists 550,000 to 850,000 clones, over 10% of them singletons. Material for sequencing was naive CD4+ T cells from blood. These receptor sequences come from a man aged 18 to 35 with type 1 diabetes. The CDR3 runs from the conserved cysteine through the conserved F or W. The D gene is left open where the match is weak. The size entry is marked missing in some rows and otherwise reads once, few, many or a size class.

D	size	V	J	CDR3	DNA
-	-	TRBV6-1	TRBJ2-7	CASSEAFGQYF	TGTGCCAGCAGTGAAGCGTTCGGGCAGTACTTC
-	once	TRBV7-2	TRBJ1-5	CASSSVLGVSQPQHF	TGTGCCAGCAGCTCCGTTCTGGGGGTGAGTCAGCCCCAGCATTTT
-	few	TRBV7-9	TRBJ2-6	CASSLDGANVLTF	TGTGCCAGCAGCTTGGACGGGGCCAACGTCCTGACTTTC
-	few	TRBV25-1	TRBJ1-1	CASSGVSEAFF	TGTGCCAGCAGTGGGGTTTCTGAAGCTTTCTTT
TRBD2	few	TRBV9	TRBJ2-2	CASRDSGAGELFF	TGTGCCAGCAGAGATAGCGGGGCCGGGGAGCTGTTTTTT
TRBD1	-	TRBV27	TRBJ2-6	CASSTGQGIPSGANVLTF	TGTGCCAGCAGCACGGGACAGGGTATACCCTCTGGGGCCAACGTCCTGACTTTC
TRBD1	-	TRBV6-5	TRBJ2-7	CASSYSPGQTYEQYF	TGTGCCAGCAGCTATTCCCCGGGACAGACCTACGAGCAGTACTTC
-	few	TRBV18	TRBJ2-3	CASSQGHGDTDTQYF	TGTGCCAGCTCACAGGGCCATGGGGACACAGATACGCAGTATTTT
TRBD1	-	TRBV6-5	TRBJ1-6	CASSLTGTSPLHF	TGTGCCAGCAGTCTGACAGGGACTTCACCCCTCCACTTT
TRBD1	-	TRBV18	TRBJ2-5	CASSPHGTAGETQYF	TGTGCCAGCTCACCACATGGGACAGCCGGGGAGACCCAGTACTTC
-	few	TRBV30	TRBJ2-3	CAWGLDYTDTQYF	TGTGCCTGGGGCCTGGACTACACAGATACGCAGTATTTT
-	-	TRBV19	TRBJ2-6	CASKETFSGANVLTF	TGTGCCAGTAAGGAGACCTTCTCTGGGGCCAACGTCCTGACTTTC
-	few	TRBV9	TRBJ1-2	CASSAPTATGGYTF	TGTGCCAGCAGCGCCCCGACAGCGACAGGCGGCTACACCTTC
TRBD2	-	TRBV5-4	TRBJ2-5	CASTKLAGGARETQYF	TGTGCCAGCACCAAACTCGCGGGGGGGGCACGAGAGACCCAGTACTTC
TRBD1	-	TRBV4-2	TRBJ2-7	CASSQDATGGDEQYF	TGTGCCAGCAGCCAAGATGCGACAGGGGGCGACGAGCAGTACTTC
-	few	TRBV4-2	TRBJ1-1	CASSQAQNTEAFF	TGTGCCAGCAGCCAAGCACAGAACACTGAAGCTTTCTTT
-	-	TRBV15	TRBJ1-2	CATSRDAGTNYGYTF	TGTGCCACCAGCAGAGATGCGGGGACTAACTATGGCTACACCTTC
-	-	TRBV9	TRBJ2-5	CASSVGGETQYF	TGTGCCAGCAGTGTTGGAGGGGAGACCCAGTACTTC
-	-	TRBV28	TRBJ2-7	CASRASSYEQYF	TGTGCCAGCAGGGCTAGCTCCTACGAGCAGTACTTC
-	many	TRBV23-1	TRBJ2-1	CATRSQFF	TGCGCCACCCGAAGTCAGTTCTTC
-	-	TRBV2	TRBJ2-3	CASSHSDTQYF	TGTGCCAGCAGTCACTCAGATACGCAGTATTTT
TRBD1	-	TRBV2	TRBJ2-7	CASRGQGSSYEQYF	TGTGCCAGCCGAGGACAGGGGAGCTCCTACGAGCAGTACTTC
TRBD1	-	TRBV11-2	TRBJ2-7	CATTGQGFYEQYF	TGTGCCACCACGGGACAGGGGTTTTACGAGCAGTACTTC
-	-	TRBV30	TRBJ1-1	CAWDSYGGTEAFF	TGTGCCTGGGACTCTTACGGGGGCACTGAAGCTTTCTTT